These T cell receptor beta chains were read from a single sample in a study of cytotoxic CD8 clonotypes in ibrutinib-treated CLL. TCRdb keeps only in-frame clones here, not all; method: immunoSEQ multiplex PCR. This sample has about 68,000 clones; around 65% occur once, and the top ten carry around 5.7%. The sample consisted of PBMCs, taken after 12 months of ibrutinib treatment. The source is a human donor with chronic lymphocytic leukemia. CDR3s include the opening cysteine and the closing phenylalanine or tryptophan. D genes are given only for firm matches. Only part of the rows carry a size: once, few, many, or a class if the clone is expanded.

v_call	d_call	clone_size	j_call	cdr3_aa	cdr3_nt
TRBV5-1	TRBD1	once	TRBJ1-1	CASSTSGTGGNTEAFF	TGCGCCAGCAGCACGTCTGGGACAGGGGGGAACACTGAAGCTTTCTTT
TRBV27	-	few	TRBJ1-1	CASSLSVPVSIEAFF	TGTGCCAGCAGTTTATCGGTGCCAGTCAGTATTGAAGCTTTCTTT
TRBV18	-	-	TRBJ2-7	CASSPTVTLYEQYF	TGTGCCAGCTCACCGACCGTGACCCTCTACGAGCAGTACTTC
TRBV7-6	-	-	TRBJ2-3	CASSLAPPGRVTQYF	TGTGCCAGCAGCTTAGCCCCCCCGGGCCGGGTTACGCAGTATTTT
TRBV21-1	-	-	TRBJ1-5	CASSPVLRRSPQHF	TGTGCCAGCAGCCCAGTTTTGAGGCGGTCGCCCCAGCATTTT
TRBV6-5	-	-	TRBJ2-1	CASSPGGRYNEQFF	TGTGCCAGCAGTCCAGGGGGGAGGTACAATGAGCAGTTCTTC
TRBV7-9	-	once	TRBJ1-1	CASSLAPEAFF	TGTGCCAGCAGTTTAGCCCCTGAAGCTTTCTTT
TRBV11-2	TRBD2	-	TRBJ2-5	CASSLGTSGGKTQYF	TGTGCCAGCAGCTTAGGGACCAGCGGGGGGAAGACCCAGTACTTC
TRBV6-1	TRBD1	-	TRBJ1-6	CASREQGTTNSPLHF	TGTGCCAGCAGGGAACAGGGGACCACTAATTCACCCCTCCACTTT
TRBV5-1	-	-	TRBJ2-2	CASSLDYGGELFF	TGCGCCAGCAGCCTGGACTACGGCGGGGAGCTGTTTTTT
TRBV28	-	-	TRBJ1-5	CASSLGTRRGFSQPQHF	TGTGCCAGCAGTTTAGGCACAAGGAGGGGGTTTAGTCAGCCCCAGCATTTT
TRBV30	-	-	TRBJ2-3	CAWLPTGAPSTDTQYF	TGTGCCTGGCTCCCCACGGGGGCACCTAGCACAGATACGCAGTATTTT
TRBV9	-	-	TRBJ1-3	CASSVDLTVNSGNTIYF	TGTGCCAGCAGCGTAGACCTGACCGTTAACTCTGGAAACACCATATATTTT
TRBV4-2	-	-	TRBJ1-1	CASSLRDTSTEAFF	TGTGCCAGCAGCCTCCGGGACACCTCCACTGAAGCTTTCTTT
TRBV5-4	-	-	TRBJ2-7	CASSLEYEQYF	TGTGCCAGCAGCTTGGAATACGAGCAGTACTTC
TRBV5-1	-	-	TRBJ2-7	CASSLSGVKTEQYF	TGCGCCAGCAGCTTGTCCGGGGTCAAAACAGAGCAGTACTTC
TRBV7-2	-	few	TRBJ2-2	CASSLAGAGELFF	TGTGCCAGCAGCTTAGCGGGGGCCGGGGAGCTGTTTTTT
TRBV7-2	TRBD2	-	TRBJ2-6	CASRVTSGGRSGANVLTF	TGTGCCAGCAGAGTTACTAGCGGGGGCCGCTCTGGGGCCAACGTCCTGACTTTC
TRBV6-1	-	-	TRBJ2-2	CASSEVDFFNSGELFF	TGTGCCAGCAGTGAAGTGGATTTTTTTAACTCCGGGGAGCTGTTTTTT
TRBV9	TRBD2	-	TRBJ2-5	CASSVGLAAAETQYF	TGTGCCAGCAGCGTGGGACTAGCGGCCGCAGAGACCCAGTACTTC
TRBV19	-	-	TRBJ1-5	CASSIRPGQPQHF	TGTGCCAGTAGTATCCGCCCGGGACAGCCCCAGCATTTT
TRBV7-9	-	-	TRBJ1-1	CASSLRTLNTEAFF	TGTGCCAGCAGCTTAAGGACACTGAACACTGAAGCTTTCTTT
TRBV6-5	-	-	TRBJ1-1	CASSLMNKEEAFF	TGTGCCAGCAGTCTAATGAACAAAGAGGAAGCTTTCTTT
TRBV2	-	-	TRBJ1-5	CASSDPAGSNQPQHF	TGTGCCAGCAGTGACCCGGCAGGTAGCAATCAGCCCCAGCATTTT
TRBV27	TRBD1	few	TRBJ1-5	CASSRQGISNQPQHF	TGTGCCAGCAGCCGACAGGGGATTAGCAATCAGCCCCAGCATTTT
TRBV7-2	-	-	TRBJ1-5	CASSLGGHLHF	TGTGCCAGCAGCTTAGGGGGACATCTGCATTTT
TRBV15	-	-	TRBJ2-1	CATSSLDLPNNEQFF	TGTGCCACCAGCAGCCTAGACCTCCCGAACAATGAGCAGTTCTTC
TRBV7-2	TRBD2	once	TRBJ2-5	CASSLVSRGGETQYF	TGTGCCAGCAGCTTAGTCTCTCGGGGAGGGGAGACCCAGTACTTC
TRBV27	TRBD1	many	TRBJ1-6	CASSQVPGQGYNSPLHF	TGTGCCAGCAGTCAAGTTCCGGGACAGGGGTATAATTCACCCCTCCACTTT
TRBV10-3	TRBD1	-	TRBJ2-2	CAISDREAGELFF	TGTGCCATCAGCGACAGGGAAGCCGGGGAGCTGTTTTTT
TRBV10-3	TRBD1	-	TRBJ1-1	CAISAGTGGTNTEAFF	TGTGCCATCAGTGCCGGGACAGGGGGAACGAACACTGAAGCTTTCTTT
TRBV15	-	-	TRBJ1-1	CATSRDLGGTEAFF	TGTGCCACCAGCAGAGATTTAGGGGGGACTGAAGCTTTCTTT
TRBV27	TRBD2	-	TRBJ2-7	CASSFLAGASEQYF	TGTGCCAGCAGTTTCCTAGCGGGGGCCTCCGAGCAGTACTTC
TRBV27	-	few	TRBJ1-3	CASSSLGQTGNTIYF	TGTGCCAGCAGTTCCCTGGGCCAGACTGGAAACACCATATATTTT
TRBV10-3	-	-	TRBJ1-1	CAISGTRTTEAFF	TGTGCCATCAGCGGGACAAGGACGACTGAAGCTTTCTTT
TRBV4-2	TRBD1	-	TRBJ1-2	CASSRQGTVYGYTF	TGTGCCAGCAGCCGACAGGGTACTGTCTATGGCTACACCTTC
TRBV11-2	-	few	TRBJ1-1	CASSPNHGRWNTEAFF	TGTGCCAGCAGCCCTAACCACGGGCGGTGGAACACTGAAGCTTTCTTT
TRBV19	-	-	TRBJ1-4	CASSIAWGSTNEKLFF	TGTGCCAGTAGTATCGCCTGGGGTTCAACTAATGAAAAACTGTTTTTT
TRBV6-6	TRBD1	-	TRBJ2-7	CASTLGTGVWYEQYF	TGTGCCTCCACCCTTGGGACAGGGGTGTGGTACGAGCAGTACTTC
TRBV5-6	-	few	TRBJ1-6	CASSWGSRGLNSPLHF	TGTGCCAGCAGCTGGGGATCCCGGGGCCTTAATTCACCCCTCCACTTT
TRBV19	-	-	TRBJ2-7	CASSNGYSADEQYF	TGTGCCAGTAGTAATGGATACAGTGCGGACGAGCAGTACTTC
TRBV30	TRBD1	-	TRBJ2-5	CAWSGQWETQYF	TGTGCCTGGTCGGGACAGTGGGAGACCCAGTACTTC
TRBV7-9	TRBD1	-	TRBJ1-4	CASSPRGLLEKLFF	TGTGCCAGCAGTCCGAGGGGGCTCTTAGAAAAACTGTTTTTT
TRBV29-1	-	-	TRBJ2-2	CSVKEGPNTGELFF	TGCAGCGTAAAAGAGGGGCCGAACACCGGGGAGCTGTTTTTT
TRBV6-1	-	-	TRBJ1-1	CASSEAHSVLQGAFF	TGTGCCAGCAGTGAAGCGCACAGCGTGCTCCAAGGGGCTTTCTTT
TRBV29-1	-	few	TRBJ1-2	CSVGQSNYGYTF	TGCAGCGTTGGACAGTCTAACTATGGCTACACCTTC
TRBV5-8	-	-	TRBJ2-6	CASSLGSRPGANVLTF	TGTGCCAGCAGCTTGGGGTCGAGGCCTGGGGCCAACGTCCTGACTTTC
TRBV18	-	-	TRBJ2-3	CASSPGTPRGTQYF	TGTGCCAGCTCACCCGGGACCCCCAGGGGTACGCAGTATTTT
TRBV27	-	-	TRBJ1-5	CASSLRAPNQPQHF	TGTGCCAGCAGTTTAAGGGCACCCAATCAGCCCCAGCATTTT
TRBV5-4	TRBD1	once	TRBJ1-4	CASSLQGASRGGKLFF	TGTGCCAGCAGCTTGCAGGGGGCAAGCCGTGGAGGAAAACTGTTTTTT
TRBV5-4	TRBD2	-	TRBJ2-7	CASSLPSGGAHYEQYF	TGTGCCAGCAGCTTGCCCAGCGGGGGGGCCCACTACGAGCAGTACTTC
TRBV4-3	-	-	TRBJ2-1	CASSHPVGRGSYNEQFF	TGCGCCAGCAGCCACCCCGTGGGTCGGGGCTCCTACAATGAGCAGTTCTTC
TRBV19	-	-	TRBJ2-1	CASSILPRGEQFF	TGTGCCAGTAGTATACTACCACGGGGTGAGCAGTTCTTC
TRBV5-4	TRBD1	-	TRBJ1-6	CASSGRTGVYNSPLHF	TGTGCCAGCAGCGGCCGGACAGGGGTCTATAATTCACCCCTCCACTTT
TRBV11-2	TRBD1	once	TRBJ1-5	CASSLSDRGSAQHF	TGTGCCAGCAGCTTGAGTGACAGGGGGAGTGCCCAGCATTTT
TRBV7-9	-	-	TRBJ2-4	CASSFLSSSRDIQYF	TGTGCCAGCAGCTTCCTCTCTAGCTCTCGGGACATTCAGTACTTC
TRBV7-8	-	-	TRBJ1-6	CASSPSGIRNSPLHF	TGTGCCAGCAGCCCCTCCGGAATACGAAATTCACCCCTCCACTTT
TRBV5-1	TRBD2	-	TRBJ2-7	CASSRPGGVHEQYF	TGCGCCAGCAGCCGACCTGGGGGGGTCCACGAGCAGTACTTC